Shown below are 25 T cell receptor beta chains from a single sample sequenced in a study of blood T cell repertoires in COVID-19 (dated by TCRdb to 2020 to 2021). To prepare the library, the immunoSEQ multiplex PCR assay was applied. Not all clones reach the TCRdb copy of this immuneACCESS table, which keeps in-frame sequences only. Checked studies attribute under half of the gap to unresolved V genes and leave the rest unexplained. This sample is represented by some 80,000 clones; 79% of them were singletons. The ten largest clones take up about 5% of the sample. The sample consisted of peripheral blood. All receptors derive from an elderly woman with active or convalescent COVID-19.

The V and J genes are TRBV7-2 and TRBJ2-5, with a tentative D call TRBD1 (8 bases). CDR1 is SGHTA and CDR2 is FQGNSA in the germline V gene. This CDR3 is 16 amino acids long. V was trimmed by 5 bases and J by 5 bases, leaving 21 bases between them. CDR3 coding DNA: TGTGCCAGCAGCGACCGGGACAGGCATAGCGGGGAGACCCAGTACTTC. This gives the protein CASSDRDRHSGETQYF. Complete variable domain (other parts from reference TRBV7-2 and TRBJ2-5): GAGVSQSPSNKVTEKGKDVELRCDPISGHTALYWYRQSLGQGLEFLIYFQGNSAPDKSGLPSDRFSAERTGGSVSTLTIQRTQQEDSAVYLCASSDRDRHSGETQYFGPGTRLLVL.

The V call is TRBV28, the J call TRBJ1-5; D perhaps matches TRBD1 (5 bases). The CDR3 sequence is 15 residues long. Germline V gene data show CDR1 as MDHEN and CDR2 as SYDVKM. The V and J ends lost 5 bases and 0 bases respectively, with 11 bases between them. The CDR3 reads CASSLGTHSNQPQHF. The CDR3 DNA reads TGTGCCAGCAGTCTCGGGACTCATAGCAATCAGCCCCAGCATTTT.

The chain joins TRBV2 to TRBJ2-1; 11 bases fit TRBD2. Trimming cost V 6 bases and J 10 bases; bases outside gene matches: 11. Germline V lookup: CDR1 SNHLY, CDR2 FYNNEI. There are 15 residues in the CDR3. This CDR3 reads CASRSTSGALGEQFF. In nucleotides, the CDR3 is TGTGCCAGCAGATCGACTAGCGGGGCTCTCGGCGAGCAGTTCTTC. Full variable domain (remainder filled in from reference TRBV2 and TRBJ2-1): EPEVTQTPSHQVTQMGQEVILRCVPISNHLYFYWYRQILGQKVEFLVSFYNNEISEKSEIFDDQFSVERPDGSNFTLKIRSTKLEDSAMYFCASRSTSGALGEQFFGPGTRLTVL.

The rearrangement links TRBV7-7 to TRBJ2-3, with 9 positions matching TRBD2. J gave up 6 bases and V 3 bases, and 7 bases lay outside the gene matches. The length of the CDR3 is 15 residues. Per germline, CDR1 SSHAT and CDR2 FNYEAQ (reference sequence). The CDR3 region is CASSFLAGPGDTQYF. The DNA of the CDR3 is TGTGCCAGCAGCTTCCTAGCGGGACCTGGGGATACGCAGTATTTT.

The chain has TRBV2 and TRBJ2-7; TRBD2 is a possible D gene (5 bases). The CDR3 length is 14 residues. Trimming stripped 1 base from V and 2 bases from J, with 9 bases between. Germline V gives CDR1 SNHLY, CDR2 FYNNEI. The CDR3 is CASSEEYGAYEQYF. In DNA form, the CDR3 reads TGTGCCAGCAGTGAAGAATACGGGGCCTACGAGCAGTACTTC.

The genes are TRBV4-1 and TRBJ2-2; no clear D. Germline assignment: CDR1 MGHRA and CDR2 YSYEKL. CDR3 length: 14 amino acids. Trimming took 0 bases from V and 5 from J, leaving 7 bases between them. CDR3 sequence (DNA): TGCGCCAGCAGCCAAGATCCCCGTACCGGGGAGCTGTTTTTT. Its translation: CASSQDPRTGELFF.

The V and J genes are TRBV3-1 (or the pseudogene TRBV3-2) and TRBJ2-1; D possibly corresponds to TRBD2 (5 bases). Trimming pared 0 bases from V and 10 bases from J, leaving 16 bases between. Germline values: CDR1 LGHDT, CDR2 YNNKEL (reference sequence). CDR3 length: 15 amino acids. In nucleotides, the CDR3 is TGTGCCAGCAGCCAAGAATTGGCTAGCTCCCAGGAGCAGTTCTTC. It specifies CASSQELASSQEQFF.

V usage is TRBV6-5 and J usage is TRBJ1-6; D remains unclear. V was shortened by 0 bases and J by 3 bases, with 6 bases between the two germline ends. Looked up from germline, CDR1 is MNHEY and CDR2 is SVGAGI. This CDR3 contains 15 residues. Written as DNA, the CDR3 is TGTGCCAGCAGTTACTCGATCAGCTATAATTCACCCCTCCACTTT. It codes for CASSYSISYNSPLHF.

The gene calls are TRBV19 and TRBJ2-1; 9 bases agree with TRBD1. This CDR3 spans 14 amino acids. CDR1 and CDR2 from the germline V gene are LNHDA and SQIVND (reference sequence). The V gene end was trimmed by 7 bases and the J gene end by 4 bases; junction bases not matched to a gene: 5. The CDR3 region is CASTDRGRYNEQFF. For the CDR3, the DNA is TGTGCCAGTACGGACAGGGGAAGGTACAATGAGCAGTTCTTC.

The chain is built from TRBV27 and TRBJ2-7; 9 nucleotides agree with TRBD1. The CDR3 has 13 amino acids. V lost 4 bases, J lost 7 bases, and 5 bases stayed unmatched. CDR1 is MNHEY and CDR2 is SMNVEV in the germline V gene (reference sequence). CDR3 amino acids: CASSYSGTGEQYF. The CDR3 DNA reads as TGTGCCAGCAGTTATTCCGGGACAGGGGAGCAGTACTTC.

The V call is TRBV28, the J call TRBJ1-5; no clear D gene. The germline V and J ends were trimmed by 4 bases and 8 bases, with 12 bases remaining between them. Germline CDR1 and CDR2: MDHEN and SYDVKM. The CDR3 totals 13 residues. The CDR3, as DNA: TGTGCCAGCAGTTCTCCAACTCATGAGCCCCAGCATTTT. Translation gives CASSSPTHEPQHF.

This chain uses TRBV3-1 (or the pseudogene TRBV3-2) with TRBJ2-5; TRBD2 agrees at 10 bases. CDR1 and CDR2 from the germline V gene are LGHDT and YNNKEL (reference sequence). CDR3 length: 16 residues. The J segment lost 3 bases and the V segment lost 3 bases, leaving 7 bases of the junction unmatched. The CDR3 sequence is CASSQVLAGEKETQYF. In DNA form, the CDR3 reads TGTGCCAGCAGCCAGGTCCTAGCGGGGGAGAAAGAGACCCAGTACTTC.

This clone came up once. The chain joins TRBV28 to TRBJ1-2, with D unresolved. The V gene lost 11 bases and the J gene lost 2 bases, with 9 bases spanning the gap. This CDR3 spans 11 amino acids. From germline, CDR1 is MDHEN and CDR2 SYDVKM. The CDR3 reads CAAGVNYGYTF. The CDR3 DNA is TGTGCCGCCGGGGTGAACTATGGCTACACCTTC.

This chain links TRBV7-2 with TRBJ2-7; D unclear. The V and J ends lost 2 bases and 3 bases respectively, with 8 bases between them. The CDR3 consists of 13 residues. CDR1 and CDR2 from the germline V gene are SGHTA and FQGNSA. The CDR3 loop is CASSLLSNYEQYF. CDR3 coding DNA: TGTGCCAGCAGCTTATTATCTAACTACGAGCAGTACTTC.

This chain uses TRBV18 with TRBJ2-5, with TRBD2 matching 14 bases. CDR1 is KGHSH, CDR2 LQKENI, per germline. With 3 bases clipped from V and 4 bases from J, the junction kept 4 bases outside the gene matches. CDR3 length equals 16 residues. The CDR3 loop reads CASSPPGLAGVETQYF. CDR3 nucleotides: TGTGCCAGCTCACCCCCGGGACTAGCGGGAGTAGAGACCCAGTACTTC.

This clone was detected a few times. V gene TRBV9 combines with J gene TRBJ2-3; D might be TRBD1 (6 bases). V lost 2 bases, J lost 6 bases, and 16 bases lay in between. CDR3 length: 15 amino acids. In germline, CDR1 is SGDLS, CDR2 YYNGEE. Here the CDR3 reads CASSVESGVPDTQYF. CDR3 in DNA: TGTGCCAGCAGCGTGGAGTCAGGGGTCCCCGATACGCAGTATTTT. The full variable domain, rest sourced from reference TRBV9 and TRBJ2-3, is DSGVTQTPKHLITATGQRVTLRCSPRSGDLSVYWYQQSLDQGLQFLIQYYNGEERAKGNILERFSAQQFPDLHSELNLSSLELGDSALYFCASSVESGVPDTQYFGPGTRLTVL.

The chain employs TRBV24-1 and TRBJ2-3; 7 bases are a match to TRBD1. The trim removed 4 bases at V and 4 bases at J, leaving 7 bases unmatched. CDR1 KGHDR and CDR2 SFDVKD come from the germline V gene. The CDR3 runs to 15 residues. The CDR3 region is CATSDPTTGADTQYF. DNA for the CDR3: TGTGCCACCAGTGACCCCACCACAGGGGCAGATACGCAGTATTTT.

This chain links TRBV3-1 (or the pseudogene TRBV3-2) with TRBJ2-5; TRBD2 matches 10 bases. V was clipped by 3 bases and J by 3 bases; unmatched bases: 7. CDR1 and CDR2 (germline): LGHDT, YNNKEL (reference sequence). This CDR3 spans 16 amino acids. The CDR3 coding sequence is TGTGCCAGCAGCCATCCAACTAGCGGGGTGGAAGAGACCCAGTACTTC. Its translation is CASSHPTSGVEETQYF.

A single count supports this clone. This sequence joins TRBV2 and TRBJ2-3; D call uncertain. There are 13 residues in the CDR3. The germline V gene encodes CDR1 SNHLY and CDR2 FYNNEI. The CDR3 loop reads CATSRVITDTQYF. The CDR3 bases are TGTGCAACCTCCCGGGTGATCACAGATACGCAGTATTTT.

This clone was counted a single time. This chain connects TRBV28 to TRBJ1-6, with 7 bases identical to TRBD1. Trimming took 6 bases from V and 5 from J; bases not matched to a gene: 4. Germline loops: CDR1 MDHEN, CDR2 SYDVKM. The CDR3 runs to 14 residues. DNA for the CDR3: TGTGCCAGCAGGGAACAGGGGAATAATTCACCCCTCCACTTT. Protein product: CASREQGNNSPLHF.

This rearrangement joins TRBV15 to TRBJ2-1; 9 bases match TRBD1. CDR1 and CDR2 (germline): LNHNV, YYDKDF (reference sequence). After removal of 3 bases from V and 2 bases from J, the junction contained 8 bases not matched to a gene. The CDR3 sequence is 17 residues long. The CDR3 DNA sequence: TGTGCCACCAGCAGGGTACAGGGGGCTTCTCCCTACAATGAGCAGTTCTTC. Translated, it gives CATSRVQGASPYNEQFF.

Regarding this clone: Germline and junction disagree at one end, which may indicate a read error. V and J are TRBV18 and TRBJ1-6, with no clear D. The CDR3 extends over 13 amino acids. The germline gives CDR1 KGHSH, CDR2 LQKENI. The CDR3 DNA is TGTGCCAGCTCACCACTGCAGGCTACCGAACTGGACTTT. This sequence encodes CASSPLQATELDF.

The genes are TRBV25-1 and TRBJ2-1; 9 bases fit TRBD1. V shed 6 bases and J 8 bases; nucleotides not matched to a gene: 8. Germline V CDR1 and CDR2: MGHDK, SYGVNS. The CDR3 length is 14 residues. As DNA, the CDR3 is TGTGCCAGCAGGTTGGGACAGGGTATCGATGAGCAGTTCTTC. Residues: CASRLGQGIDEQFF.

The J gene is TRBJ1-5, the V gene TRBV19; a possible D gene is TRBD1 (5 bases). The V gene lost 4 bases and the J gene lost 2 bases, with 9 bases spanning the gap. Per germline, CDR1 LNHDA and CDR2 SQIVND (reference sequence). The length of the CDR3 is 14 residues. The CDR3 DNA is TGTGCCAGTAGTAGGGGCGAGGGCAATCAGCCCCAGCATTTT. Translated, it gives CASSRGEGNQPQHF.

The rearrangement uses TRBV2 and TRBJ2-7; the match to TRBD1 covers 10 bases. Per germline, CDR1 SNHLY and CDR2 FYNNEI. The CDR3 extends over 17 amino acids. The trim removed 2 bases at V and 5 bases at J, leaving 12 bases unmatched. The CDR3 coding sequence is TGTGCCAGCAGTGAATGGGGACAGGGGACTCATGGGGACGAGCAGTACTTC. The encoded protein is CASSEWGQGTHGDEQYF.